Included here is one T cell receptor beta chain sequence, with context. Enrollees, about 18 to 89 years old, lived in about two dozen US areas. Participant-reported clinical history was the basis for cohort assignment. The CDR3 spans 14 residues. Trimming at V came to 7 bases and at J to 4 bases, leaving 9 bases not matched to a gene. The V gene's germline CDR1 is LNHDA and CDR2 SQIVND (reference sequence). The data were obtained in a study of blood T cell repertoires in COVID-19. In the study's own analysis: Reference gene primer amplification in the assay estimated nucleated cell counts. Sequencing used immunoSEQ multiplex PCR; TCRdb keeps in-frame clones, though not all of them. That table supplies the V and J calls and clone size; D and trimming were determined from the DNA. The sample carries 200,000 to 250,000 clones, 87% recorded once.

The source of this sequence is a man under 40 who had recovered from COVID-19. Sequenced sample: PBMCs or T cells enriched from blood (not recorded which). J is TRBJ1-2 and V is TRBV19; 7 bases agree with TRBD1. The CDR3 reads CASIPGQPIYGYTF. The CDR3 coding sequence is TGTGCCAGTATTCCGGGACAGCCTATCTATGGCTACACCTTC.